Listed below are T cell receptor beta chains from one sample, sequenced in a study of blood T cell repertoires in COVID-19. This table comes from immunoSEQ multiplex PCR, and its TCRdb copy is limited to in-frame clones, with some not included. The top ten hold 9.7% of the sample, which has more than 55,000 clones, around 84% seen once. Sequencing used peripheral blood. Source of these receptors: a woman of 80 years or more with acute or convalescent COVID-19. Each CDR3 is given with its conserved first and last residue. A D gene is named only where the DNA matches it firmly. Some rows have no size entry. The others give once, few or many, or a class for an expanded clone.

j_call,v_call,d_call,clone_size,cdr3_aa,cdr3_nt
TRBJ2-2,TRBV14,.,.,CASSQERMTGELFF,TGTGCCAGCAGCCAAGAGAGGATGACCGGGGAGCTGTTTTTT
TRBJ2-6,TRBV7-9,.,.,CASNPVEGGVSRANVLTF,TGTGCCAGCAACCCTGTTGAGGGCGGCGTGTCTCGGGCCAACGTCCTGACTTTC
TRBJ1-3,TRBV18,.,once,CASSPRQANSGNTIYF,TGTGCCAGCTCACCACGACAGGCTAACTCTGGAAACACCATATATTTT
TRBJ2-7,TRBV7-9,TRBD1,.,CASSLRQGSSYEQYF,TGTGCCAGCAGCCTCCGACAGGGGAGCTCCTACGAGCAGTACTTC
TRBJ2-7,TRBV5-6,TRBD1,.,CASSSGQVNDEQYF,TGTGCCAGCAGCTCCGGACAGGTTAACGACGAGCAGTACTTC
TRBJ1-2,TRBV3-1/TRBV3-2,TRBD1,.,CASRPMTGANYGYTF,TGTGCCAGCAGACCTATGACAGGGGCTAACTATGGCTACACCTTC
TRBJ1-6,TRBV30,.,.,CAWSVPGFNSPLHF,TGTGCCTGGAGTGTACCCGGGTTTAATTCACCCCTCCACTTT
TRBJ2-3,TRBV5-1,TRBD2,.,CASSFVSGGNTDTQYF,TGCGCCAGCAGCTTCGTTAGCGGGGGAAACACAGATACGCAGTATTTT
TRBJ2-1,TRBV13,TRBD2,once,CASSPGLAGGIKRIHEQFF,TGTGCCAGCAGCCCGGGACTAGCGGGGGGGATTAAGCGGATCCATGAGCAGTTCTTC
TRBJ1-6,TRBV7-2,.,.,CASSPSDDLGRSPLHF,TGTGCCAGCAGCCCTAGCGACGATCTCGGTCGCTCACCCCTCCACTTT
TRBJ2-5,TRBV7-7,TRBD2,.,CASSLGLAGEETQYF,TGTGCTAGCAGCTTAGGTTTAGCGGGGGAAGAGACCCAGTACTTC